These T cell receptor beta chains were read from a single sample in a study of blood T cell repertoires in COVID-19. Clones were sequenced by immunoSEQ multiplex PCR, and TCRdb holds only the in-frame ones, with some missing. This table holds a few hundred thousand clones, over 70% found once. Material: peripheral blood. The receptors come from a woman in her 70s with COVID-19, enrolled during active disease. The CDR3 runs from the conserved cysteine through the conserved F or W. A D gene is named only where the DNA matches it firmly. Expanded clones are given a class, and other clones once, few, many or no size at all.

d_gene: TRBD2
v_gene: TRBV19
abundance: -
j_gene: TRBJ2-3
CDR3aa: CATATGTSGKGRADTQYF
CDR3nt: TGTGCCACCGCAACCGGGACTAGCGGGAAGGGTCGTGCAGATACGCAGTATTTT

d_gene: -
v_gene: TRBV6-2/TRBV6-3
abundance: -
j_gene: TRBJ2-7
CDR3aa: CASSYVDLNEQYF
CDR3nt: TGTGCCAGCAGTTACGTTGACTTGAACGAGCAGTACTTC

d_gene: TRBD1
v_gene: TRBV19
abundance: -
j_gene: TRBJ1-4
CDR3aa: CASSIDRGRNFKEKLFF
CDR3nt: TGTGCCAGTAGTATCGACAGGGGGCGGAACTTTAAGGAAAAACTGTTTTTT

d_gene: -
v_gene: TRBV27
abundance: -
j_gene: TRBJ1-3
CDR3aa: CASSFRGVAGNTIYF
CDR3nt: TGTGCCAGCAGTTTTCGGGGGGTGGCTGGAAACACCATATATTTT

d_gene: -
v_gene: TRBV12-3/TRBV12-4
abundance: -
j_gene: TRBJ2-1
CDR3aa: CASSFRVYNEQFF
CDR3nt: TGTGCCAGCAGTTTTCGGGTCTACAATGAGCAGTTCTTC

d_gene: -
v_gene: TRBV5-1
abundance: -
j_gene: TRBJ1-1
CDR3aa: CASSFRQVGTEAFF
CDR3nt: TGCGCCAGCAGCTTTAGACAGGTGGGCACTGAAGCTTTCTTT

d_gene: -
v_gene: TRBV28
abundance: few
j_gene: TRBJ2-2
CDR3aa: CASSLSTGTRTGELFF
CDR3nt: TGTGCCAGCAGTTTGTCGACAGGGACTCGTACCGGGGAGCTGTTTTTT

d_gene: TRBD1
v_gene: TRBV28
abundance: -
j_gene: TRBJ1-2
CDR3aa: CASSQGAFYGYTF
CDR3nt: TGTGCCAGCAGTCAGGGGGCATTTTATGGCTACACCTTC

d_gene: TRBD2
v_gene: TRBV5-4
abundance: few
j_gene: TRBJ2-7
CDR3aa: CASSLGGGIRTPNYEQYF
CDR3nt: TGTGCCAGCAGCTTGGGGGGAGGGATCAGGACACCAAACTACGAGCAGTACTTC

d_gene: -
v_gene: TRBV12-3/TRBV12-4
abundance: few
j_gene: TRBJ1-5
CDR3aa: CASSFRNQPQHF
CDR3nt: TGTGCCAGCAGTTTCAGAAATCAGCCCCAGCATTTT

d_gene: TRBD2
v_gene: TRBV27
abundance: -
j_gene: TRBJ2-7
CDR3aa: CASKPGLAGNEQYF
CDR3nt: TGTGCCAGCAAACCGGGACTAGCAGGGAACGAGCAGTACTTC

d_gene: TRBD1
v_gene: TRBV4-2
abundance: -
j_gene: TRBJ2-7
CDR3aa: CASSQEGQGFSYEQYF
CDR3nt: TGTGCCAGCAGCCAAGAAGGACAGGGGTTTTCCTACGAGCAGTACTTC

d_gene: -
v_gene: TRBV11-3
abundance: -
j_gene: TRBJ2-3
CDR3aa: CASSLTASTDTQYF
CDR3nt: TGTGCCAGCAGCCTAACAGCTAGCACAGATACGCAGTATTTT

d_gene: -
v_gene: TRBV5-6
abundance: -
j_gene: TRBJ2-5
CDR3aa: CASSGAGTSKTQYF
CDR3nt: TGTGCCAGCAGCGGCGCCGGGACATCAAAGACCCAGTACTTC

d_gene: -
v_gene: TRBV6-2/TRBV6-3
abundance: -
j_gene: TRBJ1-1
CDR3aa: CASSYGFGNTEAFF
CDR3nt: TGTGCCAGCAGTTACGGTTTCGGTAACACTGAAGCTTTCTTT

d_gene: TRBD2
v_gene: TRBV27
abundance: few
j_gene: TRBJ2-3
CDR3aa: CASSPQPSGKQYF
CDR3nt: TGTGCCAGCAGTCCACAACCTAGCGGGAAGCAGTATTTT

d_gene: -
v_gene: TRBV30
abundance: -
j_gene: TRBJ2-7
CDR3aa: CAWSRGSSYEQYF
CDR3nt: TGTGCCTGGAGTCGGGGGAGCTCCTACGAGCAGTACTTC

d_gene: TRBD2
v_gene: TRBV6-6
abundance: -
j_gene: TRBJ2-1
CDR3aa: CASRPLAGPWNEQFF
CDR3nt: TGTGCCAGCAGGCCCCTAGCGGGGCCCTGGAATGAGCAGTTCTTC

d_gene: TRBD1
v_gene: TRBV30
abundance: -
j_gene: TRBJ1-6
CDR3aa: CAWSVTGGFDSPLHF
CDR3nt: TGTGCCTGGAGTGTAACAGGGGGCTTTGATTCACCCCTCCACTTT

d_gene: -
v_gene: TRBV28
abundance: -
j_gene: TRBJ1-5
CDR3aa: CATNRVGGNQPQHF
CDR3nt: TGTGCCACGAACAGGGTTGGAGGCAATCAGCCCCAGCATTTT

d_gene: -
v_gene: TRBV7-8
abundance: -
j_gene: TRBJ2-3
CDR3aa: CASSPLEADTQYF
CDR3nt: TGTGCCAGCAGCCCCTTGGAGGCAGATACGCAGTATTTT

d_gene: -
v_gene: TRBV24-1
abundance: once
j_gene: TRBJ2-4
CDR3aa: CATSDASLEPKNIQYF
CDR3nt: TGTGCCACCAGTGATGCGAGTCTGGAGCCCAAAAACATTCAGTACTTC

d_gene: -
v_gene: TRBV5-1
abundance: -
j_gene: TRBJ2-2
CDR3aa: CASNPRAGATGELFF
CDR3nt: TGCGCCAGCAACCCGAGGGCAGGGGCCACCGGGGAGCTGTTTTTT

d_gene: TRBD1
v_gene: TRBV5-6
abundance: -
j_gene: TRBJ1-6
CDR3aa: CASSSEQGWGGSPLHF
CDR3nt: TGTGCCAGCAGCTCGGAACAGGGGTGGGGAGGCTCACCCCTCCACTTT

d_gene: -
v_gene: TRBV28
abundance: -
j_gene: TRBJ1-5
CDR3aa: CASRMPDQPQHF
CDR3nt: TGTGCCAGCAGGATGCCGGATCAGCCCCAGCATTTT

d_gene: TRBD1
v_gene: TRBV6-5
abundance: few
j_gene: TRBJ1-5
CDR3aa: CASSKGQGRGEHF
CDR3nt: TGTGCCAGCAGTAAGGGACAGGGAAGGGGGGAGCATTTT

d_gene: -
v_gene: TRBV6-7
abundance: once
j_gene: TRBJ2-1
CDR3aa: CASSYPGLPGSRNEQFF
CDR3nt: TGTGCCAGCAGTTACCCGGGACTTCCAGGGAGTAGGAATGAGCAGTTCTTC

d_gene: -
v_gene: TRBV19
abundance: -
j_gene: TRBJ2-7
CDR3aa: CASSPILLRGFEQYF
CDR3nt: TGTGCCAGTAGTCCAATCCTACTCAGGGGATTCGAGCAGTACTTC

d_gene: -
v_gene: TRBV4-2
abundance: -
j_gene: TRBJ2-3
CDR3aa: CASSQERPGVGDTQYF
CDR3nt: TGTGCCAGCAGCCAAGAACGGCCGGGAGTCGGAGATACGCAGTATTTT

d_gene: TRBD1
v_gene: TRBV28
abundance: -
j_gene: TRBJ1-2
CDR3aa: CASLPEDREGYTF
CDR3nt: TGTGCCAGCCTCCCCGAGGACAGGGAAGGCTACACCTTC

d_gene: TRBD1
v_gene: TRBV7-9
abundance: -
j_gene: TRBJ1-1
CDR3aa: CASSSRQGGVEAFF
CDR3nt: TGTGCCAGCAGCTCCAGACAGGGAGGTGTTGAAGCTTTCTTT

d_gene: TRBD1
v_gene: TRBV11-2
abundance: -
j_gene: TRBJ2-1
CDR3aa: CASSPGTGGRDEQFF
CDR3nt: TGTGCCAGCAGCCCAGGGACAGGGGGTAGGGATGAGCAGTTCTTC

d_gene: -
v_gene: TRBV19
abundance: -
j_gene: TRBJ1-2
CDR3aa: CASSPRTAYGYTF
CDR3nt: TGTGCCAGTAGTCCAAGGACAGCCTATGGCTACACCTTC

d_gene: TRBD2
v_gene: TRBV6-1
abundance: once
j_gene: TRBJ2-1
CDR3aa: CASSESSGEAYNEQFF
CDR3nt: TGTGCCAGCAGTGAGAGTAGCGGGGAGGCCTACAATGAGCAGTTCTTC

d_gene: TRBD1
v_gene: TRBV19
abundance: -
j_gene: TRBJ1-6
CDR3aa: CASSSGQGESPLHF
CDR3nt: TGTGCCAGTAGTTCCGGACAGGGGGAATCACCCCTCCACTTT

d_gene: -
v_gene: TRBV24-1
abundance: -
j_gene: TRBJ1-1
CDR3aa: CATSDSAGPDGVTEAFF
CDR3nt: TGTGCCACCAGTGATTCAGCAGGGCCTGATGGGGTCACTGAAGCTTTCTTT

d_gene: -
v_gene: TRBV5-1
abundance: -
j_gene: TRBJ1-2
CDR3aa: CASSFNGDNYGYTF
CDR3nt: TGCGCCAGCAGCTTCAACGGAGATAACTATGGCTACACCTTC

d_gene: -
v_gene: TRBV12-3/TRBV12-4
abundance: -
j_gene: TRBJ2-1
CDR3aa: CASTRDTYNEQFF
CDR3nt: TGTGCCAGCACCAGAGACACCTACAATGAGCAGTTCTTC

d_gene: TRBD1
v_gene: TRBV18
abundance: -
j_gene: TRBJ2-1
CDR3aa: CASSETGSNEQFF
CDR3nt: TGTGCCAGCTCAGAGACAGGGAGCAATGAGCAGTTCTTC

d_gene: TRBD2
v_gene: TRBV19
abundance: once
j_gene: TRBJ2-7
CDR3aa: CASTKTSGYEQYF
CDR3nt: TGTGCCAGTACCAAGACTAGCGGCTACGAGCAGTACTTC

d_gene: TRBD2
v_gene: TRBV24-1
abundance: -
j_gene: TRBJ2-3
CDR3aa: CATSKSGRAQDTQYF
CDR3nt: TGTGCCACCAGTAAAAGCGGGAGGGCCCAAGATACGCAGTATTTT

d_gene: TRBD2
v_gene: TRBV5-6
abundance: -
j_gene: TRBJ2-7
CDR3aa: CASSPPVVAGPFNEQYF
CDR3nt: TGTGCCAGCAGCCCCCCGGTGGTAGCGGGCCCCTTTAACGAGCAGTACTTC

d_gene: -
v_gene: TRBV3-1/TRBV3-2
abundance: -
j_gene: TRBJ1-2
CDR3aa: CASSQGGANYGYTF
CDR3nt: TGTGCCAGCAGCCAAGGAGGAGCTAACTATGGCTACACCTTC

d_gene: -
v_gene: TRBV6-6
abundance: -
j_gene: TRBJ1-1
CDR3aa: CASSNRVVAFF
CDR3nt: TGTGCCAGCAGTAACAGGGTCGTAGCTTTCTTT

d_gene: TRBD1
v_gene: TRBV27
abundance: -
j_gene: TRBJ2-7
CDR3aa: CASSRSGTGRGEQYF
CDR3nt: TGTGCCAGCAGTAGAAGCGGGACAGGGAGAGGCGAGCAGTACTTC

d_gene: TRBD1
v_gene: TRBV4-3
abundance: -
j_gene: TRBJ1-2
CDR3aa: CASSPDRVNYGYTF
CDR3nt: TGCGCCAGCAGCCCCGACAGGGTAAACTATGGCTACACCTTC

d_gene: TRBD2
v_gene: TRBV5-4
abundance: -
j_gene: TRBJ2-1
CDR3aa: CASRQSGGPHNEQFF
CDR3nt: TGTGCCAGCAGGCAGTCGGGAGGGCCGCACAATGAGCAGTTCTTC

d_gene: -
v_gene: TRBV12-5
abundance: -
j_gene: TRBJ1-2
CDR3aa: CASGLGREGDGYTF
CDR3nt: TGTGCTAGTGGACTGGGCAGGGAGGGGGATGGCTACACCTTC

d_gene: TRBD2
v_gene: TRBV9
abundance: once
j_gene: TRBJ2-3
CDR3aa: CASSSRLAGADTQYF
CDR3nt: TGTGCCAGCAGCTCCAGACTAGCAGGAGCAGATACGCAGTATTTT

d_gene: -
v_gene: TRBV2
abundance: -
j_gene: TRBJ2-2
CDR3aa: CASRRTDYTGELFF
CDR3nt: TGTGCCAGCAGGCGGACAGACTACACCGGGGAGCTGTTTTTT

d_gene: TRBD2
v_gene: TRBV5-8
abundance: -
j_gene: TRBJ2-1
CDR3aa: CASTMDGTSIHSEQFF
CDR3nt: TGTGCCAGCACCATGGACGGGACTAGTATACATAGTGAGCAGTTCTTC

d_gene: -
v_gene: TRBV27
abundance: -
j_gene: TRBJ1-1
CDR3aa: CASSLSSGNTEAFF
CDR3nt: TGTGCCAGCAGTTTGAGTAGTGGGAACACTGAAGCTTTCTTT

d_gene: -
v_gene: TRBV11-3
abundance: -
j_gene: TRBJ1-1
CDR3aa: CASSASGKAFF
CDR3nt: TGTGCCAGCAGCGCCTCAGGGAAAGCTTTCTTT

d_gene: -
v_gene: TRBV28
abundance: -
j_gene: TRBJ1-5
CDR3aa: CASSNRIDQPQHF
CDR3nt: TGTGCCAGCAGCAACAGGATAGATCAGCCCCAGCATTTT

d_gene: -
v_gene: TRBV28
abundance: -
j_gene: TRBJ2-2
CDR3aa: CASSLSANTGELFF
CDR3nt: TGTGCCAGCAGCCTTTCCGCGAACACCGGGGAGCTGTTTTTT

d_gene: TRBD2
v_gene: TRBV5-6
abundance: -
j_gene: TRBJ2-1
CDR3aa: CASSALAGLYNEQFF
CDR3nt: TGTGCCAGCAGCGCACTAGCGGGACTTTACAATGAGCAGTTCTTC

d_gene: -
v_gene: TRBV5-1
abundance: -
j_gene: TRBJ1-1
CDR3aa: CASSLRGTTEAFF
CDR3nt: TGCGCCAGCAGCTTGAGGGGGACCACTGAAGCTTTCTTT

d_gene: -
v_gene: TRBV6-6
abundance: -
j_gene: TRBJ2-5
CDR3aa: CASSKNTGIRETQYF
CDR3nt: TGTGCCAGCAGCAAAAACACAGGGATTCGGGAGACCCAGTACTTC

d_gene: -
v_gene: TRBV7-2
abundance: -
j_gene: TRBJ1-5
CDR3aa: CASSVNQGSNQPQHF
CDR3nt: TGTGCCAGCAGCGTAAATCAGGGAAGCAATCAGCCCCAGCATTTT